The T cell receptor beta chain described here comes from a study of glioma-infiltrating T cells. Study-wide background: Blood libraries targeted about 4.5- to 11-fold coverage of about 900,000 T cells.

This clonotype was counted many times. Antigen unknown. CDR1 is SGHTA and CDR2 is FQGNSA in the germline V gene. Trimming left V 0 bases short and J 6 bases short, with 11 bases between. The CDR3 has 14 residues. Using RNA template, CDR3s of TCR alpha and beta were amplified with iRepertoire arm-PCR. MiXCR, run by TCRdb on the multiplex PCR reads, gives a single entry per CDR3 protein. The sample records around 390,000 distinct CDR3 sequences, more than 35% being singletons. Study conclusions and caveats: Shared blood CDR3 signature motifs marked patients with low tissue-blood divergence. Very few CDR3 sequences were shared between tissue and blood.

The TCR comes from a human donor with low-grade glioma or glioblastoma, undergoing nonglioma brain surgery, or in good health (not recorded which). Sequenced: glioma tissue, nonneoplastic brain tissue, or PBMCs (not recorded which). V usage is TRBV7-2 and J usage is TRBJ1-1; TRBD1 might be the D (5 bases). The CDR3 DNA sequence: TGTGCCAGCAGCTTAGCCGGGACCCGAGCTGAAGCTTTCTTT. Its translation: CASSLAGTRAEAFF.